In its sample, the clone carrying this T cell receptor (beta chain) was seen many times. Its antigen is not identified. These data originate in a study of T cells in Graves' hyperthyroidism and ophthalmopathy. Regarding the study as a whole: Most thyroid-expanded clonotypes above 0.001 were also found in blood.

The TCR beta CDR3 regions underwent amplification using RNA transcripts as the source. The TCR CDR3 was amplified in a first-round RT-PCR using the HTBI primer set. TCRdb analysed the multiplex PCR reads with MiXCR anew, one entry per CDR3 protein. The table lists tens of thousands of distinct CDR3 sequences, roughly 51% of them singletons. Looked up from germline, CDR1 is MNHNY and CDR2 is SVGAGI (reference sequence). The V segment lost 4 bases and the J segment 6 bases; nucleotides outside the gene matches: 13. The CDR3 has 16 residues. Sequencing was done on a sample of peripheral blood or thyroid tissue (not recorded which). This rearrangement joins TRBV6-6 to TRBJ2-7; 9 bases agree with TRBD1. The TCR comes from a man in his late teens or twenties with Graves' hyperthyroidism. The CDR3 sequence is CASSWGTGLLFSEQYF. The CDR3 coding sequence is TGTGCCAGCAGTTGGGGGACAGGGCTTTTATTTAGCGAGCAGTACTTC.